A selection of T cell receptor beta chains follows, all from one sample in a study of T cell repertoires in cytomegalovirus infection. TCRdb used MiXCR to reprocess the reads, holding one entry per CDR3 protein. The table records some 130,000 distinct CDR3 sequences, over 25% of them present only once. For these TCRs, the target antigens are not known. The source was CD8+ T cells from cultured PBMCs, collected from culture after CMV antigen stimulation. These receptors originate from a human donor in good health (CMV status not recorded). Some clones in this sample may be carry-over from other donors' samples. The CDR3 runs from the conserved cysteine through the conserved F or W. D genes are given only for firm matches. Clone size is shown for a subset of rows, as once, few, many or a class of expanded clone.

few,TRBD1,TRBJ2-7,TRBV27,CASSLQGDTYEQYF,TGTGCCAGCAGTTTACAGGGGGACACCTACGAGCAGTACTTC
few,NA,TRBJ2-3,TRBV7-3,CASSPTDWGDTQYF,TGTGCCAGCAGCCCGACGGACTGGGGAGATACGCAGTATTTT
NA,TRBD2,TRBJ2-1,TRBV6-5,CASSYSASGGYDEQFF,TGTGCCAGCAGTTACTCGGCTAGCGGGGGGTATGATGAGCAGTTCTTC
many,NA,TRBJ2-7,TRBV12-3/TRBV12-4,CASSRVGGLYEQYF,TGTGCCAGCAGTAGAGTCGGGGGGCTGTACGAGCAGTACTTC
NA,NA,TRBJ1-5,TRBV19,CASSITAYSNQPQHF,TGTGCCAGTAGTATAACAGCTTATAGCAATCAGCCCCAGCATTTT
NA,NA,TRBJ1-1,TRBV4-1,CASSQDRQGTLKNTEAFF,TGCGCCAGCAGCCAAGATCGTCAGGGGACCTTGAAGAACACTGAAGCTTTCTTT
many,TRBD1,TRBJ2-1,TRBV12-3/TRBV12-4,CASSMGQAISYNEQFF,TGTGCCAGCAGCATGGGACAGGCGATCTCCTACAATGAGCAGTTCTTC
NA,NA,TRBJ1-1,TRBV2,CASSEWSGLNTEAFF,TGTGCCAGCAGTGAGTGGTCAGGCCTTAACACTGAAGCTTTCTTT
few,NA,TRBJ2-3,TRBV13,CASSLRRRDLTDTQYF,TGTGCCAGCAGCTTAAGGCGAAGGGATCTCACAGATACGCAGTATTTT
few,NA,TRBJ1-6,TRBV6-5,CASSYGHRNSPLHF,TGTGCCAGCAGTTACGGACACCGTAATTCACCCCTCCACTTT
few,TRBD1,TRBJ1-1,TRBV19,CASSIWTGAMNTEAFF,TGTGCCAGTAGTATATGGACAGGGGCAATGAACACTGAAGCTTTCTTT
NA,NA,TRBJ2-7,TRBV2,CASSEGARNYEQYF,TGTGCCAGCAGTGAAGGGGCCCGCAACTACGAGCAGTACTTC
few,NA,TRBJ2-7,TRBV7-8,CASSPLTTPYEQYF,TGTGCCAGCAGCCCGCTGACTACACCCTACGAGCAGTACTTC
NA,NA,TRBJ2-7,TRBV7-9,CASSSPRQGGEQYF,TGTGCCAGCAGCTCTCCCCGACAGGGAGGGGAGCAGTACTTC
few,NA,TRBJ2-7,TRBV6-1,CASSWGLSYEQYF,TGTGCCAGCAGTTGGGGACTGAGTTACGAGCAGTACTTC
NA,TRBD1,TRBJ2-1,TRBV19,CASAVGTGNEQFF,TGTGCCAGCGCAGTAGGGACAGGGAATGAGCAGTTCTTC
few,NA,TRBJ2-3,TRBV5-4,CASSFYVGGTDTQYF,TGTGCCAGCAGCTTCTATGTGGGGGGCACAGATACGCAGTATTTT
once,NA,TRBJ1-1,TRBV9,CASSVRGNTEAFF,TGTGCCAGCAGCGTCAGGGGTAACACTGAAGCTTTCTTT
many,NA,TRBJ1-1,TRBV7-9,CASSSQNTEAFF,TGTGCCAGCAGCTCTCAGAACACTGAAGCTTTCTTT
NA,TRBD2,TRBJ2-1,TRBV28,CASTFSIAGGLVNEQFF,TGTGCCAGCACCTTCTCAATAGCGGGGGGGTTAGTCAATGAGCAGTTCTTC
few,TRBD2,TRBJ2-1,TRBV7-9,CASSFPAGVYNEQFF,TGTGCCAGCAGCTTCCCAGCGGGGGTCTACAATGAGCAGTTCTTC
NA,TRBD1,TRBJ1-5,TRBV27,CASSPRAGGYNQPQHF,TGTGCCAGCAGCCCAAGGGCAGGGGGTTACAATCAGCCCCAGCATTTT
few,NA,TRBJ2-6,TRBV27,CASKTYSGANVLTF,TGTGCCAGCAAGACCTACTCTGGGGCCAACGTCCTGACTTTC
few,NA,TRBJ1-1,TRBV19,CASSMSVLTEAFF,TGTGCCAGTAGTATGTCGGTCCTCACTGAAGCTTTCTTT
few,TRBD2,TRBJ2-3,TRBV4-2,CASSQVARGGTDTQYF,TGTGCCAGCAGCCAAGTGGCGCGGGGGGGCACAGATACGCAGTATTTT
NA,TRBD1,TRBJ2-7,TRBV2,CASRETGGSEQYF,TGTGCCAGCAGAGAGACAGGGGGCTCCGAGCAGTACTTC
many,NA,TRBJ1-5,TRBV4-1,CASSQEASRAEPQHF,TGCGCCAGCAGCCAAGAAGCCTCCAGGGCGGAGCCCCAGCATTTT
once,NA,TRBJ1-1,TRBV7-8,CASFFGLNTEAFF,TGTGCCAGCTTCTTTGGACTGAACACTGAAGCTTTCTTT